The rows below give T cell receptor beta chains drawn from one sample of a study of cytomegalovirus exposure and HLA in healthy donors. Assay: immunoSEQ multiplex PCR; the TCRdb copy retains only in-frame clones and omits some. The sample includes over 90,000 clones, about four fifths of them seen just once. The sample was PBMCs. These receptors were collected from a woman in her 70s in good health and CMV-seropositive. CDR3s include the opening cysteine and the closing phenylalanine or tryptophan. Each record gives: D gene, clone size, J gene, V gene, CDR3 DNA, CDR3 protein. D genes are given only for firm matches. Clone size is stated in some rows and not others, as once, few, many or a class when expanded.

d_call: TRBD1; clone_size: .; j_call: TRBJ2-5; v_call: TRBV7-9; cdr3_nt: TGTGCCAGCAGCGGGACAGCCCAAGAGACCCAGTACTTC; cdr3_aa: CASSGTAQETQYF
d_call: .; clone_size: .; j_call: TRBJ1-6; v_call: TRBV5-6; cdr3_nt: TGTGCCAGCAGCTTGTTGGGACTGTATAATTCACCCCTCCACTTT; cdr3_aa: CASSLLGLYNSPLHF
d_call: .; clone_size: .; j_call: TRBJ2-3; v_call: TRBV9; cdr3_nt: TGTGCCAGCAGCGTAGGCGGGGCTAGCACAGATACGCAGTATTTT; cdr3_aa: CASSVGGASTDTQYF
d_call: .; clone_size: few; j_call: TRBJ2-7; v_call: TRBV6-1; cdr3_nt: TGTGCCAGCAGTGCGGGGGCCTACGAGCAGTACTTC; cdr3_aa: CASSAGAYEQYF
d_call: TRBD2; clone_size: .; j_call: TRBJ2-5; v_call: TRBV6-4; cdr3_nt: TGTGCCAGCAGATGGGGGGTAGCGGGGGACCAAGAGACCCAGTACTTC; cdr3_aa: CASRWGVAGDQETQYF
d_call: .; clone_size: .; j_call: TRBJ2-7; v_call: TRBV6-6; cdr3_nt: TGTGCCAGCATAGAGGGAAACTCCTACGAGCAGTACTTC; cdr3_aa: CASIEGNSYEQYF
d_call: .; clone_size: medium-sized; j_call: TRBJ1-1; v_call: TRBV28; cdr3_nt: TGTGCCAGCAGGCGGACTGAAGCTTTCTTT; cdr3_aa: CASRRTEAFF
d_call: .; clone_size: once; j_call: TRBJ1-6; v_call: TRBV7-9; cdr3_nt: TGTGCCAGCAGCTCGGCGGGATATAATTCACCCCTCCACTTT; cdr3_aa: CASSSAGYNSPLHF
d_call: .; clone_size: .; j_call: TRBJ2-4; v_call: TRBV7-9; cdr3_nt: TGTGCCAGCAGCTTTAGTGTTTCCTCCAGACTAGCCAAAAACATTCAGTACTTC; cdr3_aa: CASSFSVSSRLAKNIQYF
d_call: TRBD1; clone_size: .; j_call: TRBJ1-3; v_call: TRBV5-6; cdr3_nt: TGTGCCAGCAGCTTGGCCACAGGGGCTGGAAACACCATATATTTT; cdr3_aa: CASSLATGAGNTIYF
d_call: TRBD1; clone_size: .; j_call: TRBJ1-6; v_call: TRBV27; cdr3_nt: TGTGCCAGCAGTCGGGACAGAAGCTCCTATAATTCACCCCTCCACTTT; cdr3_aa: CASSRDRSSYNSPLHF
d_call: .; clone_size: few; j_call: TRBJ2-7; v_call: TRBV11-2; cdr3_nt: TGTGCCAGCAGCTTATTGCAGGGAGGCGAGCAGTACTTC; cdr3_aa: CASSLLQGGEQYF
d_call: .; clone_size: .; j_call: TRBJ2-3; v_call: TRBV11-2; cdr3_nt: TGTGCCAGCAGCAAAAAGGACAGCCGCACAGATACGCAGTATTTT; cdr3_aa: CASSKKDSRTDTQYF
d_call: .; clone_size: .; j_call: TRBJ2-7; v_call: TRBV9; cdr3_nt: TGTGCCAGCAGCGTATCAGGGCTTCCTTCCTACGAGCAGTACTTC; cdr3_aa: CASSVSGLPSYEQYF
d_call: TRBD1; clone_size: few; j_call: TRBJ1-2; v_call: TRBV15; cdr3_nt: TGTGCCACCAGCAGACCCCGACAGGGTTCATCTGGCTACACCTTC; cdr3_aa: CATSRPRQGSSGYTF
d_call: .; clone_size: .; j_call: TRBJ2-1; v_call: TRBV19; cdr3_nt: TGTGCCAGCCGATCTATGGGACTGCTGTCCGACGAGCAGTTCTTC; cdr3_aa: CASRSMGLLSDEQFF